This TCR beta chain appears in the sequencing data of a study of human T cells and chemical hapten exposure. Overall study findings and caveats: PT1 expanded TCR counts and patch test score were linked, and their correlation was positive.

TCRdb re-called the RACE reads through MiXCR, storing one row per CDR3 protein. This repertoire shows under 400,000 distinct CDR3 sequences, roughly 5.3% found once; its top ten account for approximately 2.4%. Specified time point: pre-sensitization, week 0. Treatment denoted: therapeutic diphenylcyclopropenone sensitization with weekly scalp DPC. A few counts support this clonotype. Its antigen is unidentified. The sample was whole blood, taken in connection with sensitization to the hapten diphenylcyclopropenone (DPC). This receptor was obtained from a woman aged 45-60 years with alopecia areata. Some clones in this sample may be carry-over from other donors' samples.

CDR3 amino acids: CASSERWTDQETQYF. The CDR3 DNA sequence: TGTGCCAGCAGTGAACGCTGGACAGACCAAGAGACCCAGTACTTC. This chain links TRBV6-1 with TRBJ2-5; weak D call: TRBD1 (6 bases). Germline V gene sequence: CDR1 MNHNS, CDR2 SASEGT. V was pared by 2 bases and J by 0 bases, with 10 bases between. This CDR3 region has 15 residues.